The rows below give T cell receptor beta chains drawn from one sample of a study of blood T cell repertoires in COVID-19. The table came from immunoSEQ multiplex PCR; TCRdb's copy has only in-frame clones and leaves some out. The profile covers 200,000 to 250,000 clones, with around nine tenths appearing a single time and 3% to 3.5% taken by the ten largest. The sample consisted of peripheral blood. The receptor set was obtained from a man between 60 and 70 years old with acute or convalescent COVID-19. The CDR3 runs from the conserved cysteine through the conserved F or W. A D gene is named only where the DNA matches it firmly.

CASSPGLAGLNTGELFF	TRBJ2-2	TRBV3-1/TRBV3-2	TRBD2
CASSGQSYTEAFF	TRBJ1-1	TRBV10-1	-
CASSSQLRASTDTQYF	TRBJ2-3	TRBV7-9	-
CASSLAGGAYEQYF	TRBJ2-7	TRBV5-4	TRBD2
CASSLAPRTGNEQYF	TRBJ2-7	TRBV11-1	TRBD1
CASSFNRNTEAFF	TRBJ1-1	TRBV5-6	-
CASSLVSEGTGELFF	TRBJ2-2	TRBV7-6	-
CASSVGTMRGRSPGNTIYF	TRBJ1-3	TRBV9	TRBD1
CASSREGPPPLHF	TRBJ1-6	TRBV18	-
CAVAQGLLAGKDTQYF	TRBJ2-3	TRBV3-1/TRBV3-2	TRBD2
CASSIERGVSAGELFF	TRBJ2-2	TRBV19	TRBD2
CASSLGGTGGTTEAFF	TRBJ1-1	TRBV5-1	TRBD1
CASSLQGAGNTEAFF	TRBJ1-1	TRBV7-8	TRBD1
CASRSPGLQYEQYF	TRBJ2-7	TRBV2	-
CASSLGLAGRETQYF	TRBJ2-5	TRBV5-1	TRBD2
CASSQGVLAYEQYF	TRBJ2-7	TRBV3-1/TRBV3-2	-
CASSLGLAGGGVSTDTQYF	TRBJ2-3	TRBV28	TRBD2
CASRGGNQRGGAYNEQFF	TRBJ2-1	TRBV27	TRBD2
CASSFRAGGDMSTEAFF	TRBJ1-1	TRBV7-2	-
CASSLASGQNYGYTF	TRBJ1-2	TRBV5-4	-
CASSRAGTSGPGNEQFF	TRBJ2-1	TRBV19	TRBD2
CASSEAVASSYNSPLHF	TRBJ1-6	TRBV6-1	-